Shown below are 26 T cell receptor beta chains from a single sample sequenced in a study of OX40 agonist ivuxolimab in advanced cancers. Profiling relied on immunoSEQ multiplex PCR, and the TCRdb table lists in-frame clones only, not all of them. The sample holds under 60,000 clones, 85% to 90% seen once. The material was CD4+ or CD8+ T cells sorted from blood, obtained in a trial of the OX40 agonist ivuxolimab. The receptor source for this set is an adult with an advanced solid tumor such as melanoma, head and neck, liver or kidney cancer.

This chain uses TRBV27 with TRBJ1-5, with a tentative D call TRBD1 (5 bases). CDR1 and CDR2 (germline): MNHEY, SMNVEV (reference sequence). The CDR3 is made up of 15 amino acids. Between the trimmed V and J ends, which lost 4 bases and 7 bases, there was a span of 17 bases. The CDR3 region has the DNA TGTGCCAGCAGTTCCGCATTTATCGGGGGACAGCCCCAGCATTTT. Translated, it gives CASSSAFIGGQPQHF.

In this sample, this clone turned up a few times. V usage is TRBV2 and J usage is TRBJ1-1, with D unclear. The germline gives CDR1 SNHLY, CDR2 FYNNEI. Deletions cut 6 bases from V and 1 base from J, with 9 bases between. The CDR3 loop spans 13 amino acids. CDR3 coding DNA: TGTGCCAGCAGCATAGCAAGGAACACTGAAGCTTTCTTT. Protein: CASSIARNTEAFF.

The rearrangement uses TRBV11-2 and TRBJ2-7; 12 nucleotides align to TRBD2. The CDR3 length is 15 residues. The V gene end was trimmed by 5 bases and the J gene end by 6 bases; junction bases not matched to a gene: 8. In germline, CDR1 is SGHAT, CDR2 FQNNGV. Here the CDR3 DNA reads TGTGCCAGCAGCCCCCTAGCGGGAGGGCCGCGCGAGCAGTACTTC. Translation: CASSPLAGGPREQYF.

J is TRBJ1-2 and V is TRBV27; D uncertain. CDR3 length: 13 amino acids. The V end lost 3 bases, the J end lost 2 bases, and 7 bases lay between the germline ends. Germline loops: CDR1 MNHEY, CDR2 SMNVEV (reference sequence). This CDR3 is CASSFAGNYGYTF. The CDR3 coding sequence is TGTGCCAGCAGTTTCGCGGGAAACTATGGCTACACCTTC.

The V call is TRBV30, the J call TRBJ1-1; D not certain. Germline values: CDR1 GTSNPN, CDR2 SVGIG (reference sequence). Trimming took off 2 bases at V and 11 bases at J, with 18 bases between the two ends. The CDR3 sequence is 13 residues long. The CDR3 nucleotides are TGTGCCTGGAGTCCATTCTCGACCCTAGGGGCTTTCTTT. It specifies CAWSPFSTLGAFF.

This chain joins TRBV6-1 and TRBJ2-1; no clear D. In germline, CDR1 is MNHNS, CDR2 SASEGT. V was trimmed by 2 bases and J by 7 bases, leaving 15 bases between them. The CDR3 has 15 residues. The CDR3 loop reads CASSENEQTVNEQFF. In DNA form, the CDR3 reads TGTGCCAGCAGTGAAAACGAGCAAACCGTGAATGAGCAGTTCTTC.

This clone was counted a single time. The V call is TRBV9, the J call TRBJ2-3; tentative D call: TRBD2 (6 bases). V was clipped by 4 bases and J by 5 bases, with 14 bases between them. Per the germline V gene, CDR1 is SGDLS and CDR2 is YYNGEE. The CDR3 loop spans 14 amino acids. CDR3 nucleotide sequence: TGTGCCAGCAGCCCCGGGATCGGGGGAGATACGCAGTATTTT. This sequence encodes CASSPGIGGDTQYF. The full variable domain, its missing parts supplied by reference TRBV9 and TRBJ2-3, is DSGVTQTPKHLITATGQRVTLRCSPRSGDLSVYWYQQSLDQGLQFLIQYYNGEERAKGNILERFSAQQFPDLHSELNLSSLELGDSALYFCASSPGIGGDTQYFGPGTRLTVL.

The genes are TRBV7-9 and TRBJ1-4; no firm D call. The CDR3 is 14 residues long. V lost 3 bases and J 4 bases, leaving 9 bases between the germline ends. Germline CDR1 and CDR2: SEHNR and FQNEAQ (reference sequence). The DNA of the CDR3 is TGTGCCAGCAGCTTCGGAGAGTTTAATGAAAAACTGTTTTTT. Amino acids: CASSFGEFNEKLFF.

The genes are TRBV7-2 and TRBJ2-1; 12 bases match TRBD2. This CDR3 comprises 13 residues. Germline V gives CDR1 SGHTA, CDR2 FQGNSA. V was clipped by 7 bases and J by 9 bases; unmatched bases: 4. This chain's CDR3 is CASTRTSGIEQFF. The CDR3 nucleotides are TGTGCCAGCACTAGGACTAGCGGGATTGAGCAGTTCTTC.

The V call is TRBV5-8, the J call TRBJ1-1, with D possibly matching TRBD1 (5 bases). Trimming shortened V by 2 bases and J by 1 base, and 9 bases separated the two germline ends. This CDR3 has 14 amino acids. Germline-derived CDR1 and CDR2 are SGHTS and YDEGEE. CDR3: CASSFDSRNTEAFF. DNA for the CDR3: TGTGCCAGCAGCTTCGACAGTCGGAACACTGAAGCTTTCTTT.

This clone appeared a single time. This chain uses TRBV5-6 with TRBJ2-3, with D hard to call. The CDR3 sequence is 12 residues long. Germline V gives CDR1 SGHDT, CDR2 YYEEEE. V was shortened by 2 bases and J by 7 bases, with 8 bases between the two germline ends. CDR3 region: CASSLGRNTQYF. The CDR3 DNA reads TGTGCCAGCAGCTTAGGGCGAAATACGCAGTATTTT.

The rearrangement joins TRBV29-1 to TRBJ2-3, with 9 positions matching TRBD2. Germline V CDR1 and CDR2: SQVTM, ANQGSEA. V dropped 4 bases and J dropped 4; count of bases not matched to a gene: 9. The CDR3 is made up of 15 amino acids. Here the CDR3 reads CSVARGSGGSDTQYF. In DNA form, the CDR3 reads TGCAGCGTTGCCCGGGGTAGCGGGGGATCAGATACGCAGTATTTT.

The chain has TRBV6-1 and TRBJ1-6; D is unresolved. The germline V gene has CDR1 MNHNS and CDR2 SASEGT. The CDR3 is 14 amino acids. The V and J ends lost 2 bases and 7 bases respectively, with 9 bases between them. CDR3 residues: CASSETLQNSPLHF. Here the CDR3 DNA reads TGTGCCAGCAGTGAAACCTTACAGAATTCACCCCTCCACTTT.

This chain connects TRBV4-2 to TRBJ1-1; D is perhaps TRBD1 (5 bases). CDR3 length: 14 residues. V dropped 0 bases and J dropped 10 bases, with 15 bases sitting between them. CDR1 is LGHNA and CDR2 is YNFKEQ in the germline V gene. The CDR3 spells CASSQDGRGAVAFF. CDR3 in DNA: TGTGCCAGCAGCCAAGATGGACGGGGCGCGGTAGCTTTCTTT.

This clone was picked up one time. CDR3: CASSLRGGRREKLFF. The CDR3 DNA follows: TGTGCCAGCAGTTTACGAGGAGGGCGTCGTGAAAAACTGTTTTTT. The chain joins TRBV28 to TRBJ1-4; D remains ambiguous. The germline gives CDR1 MDHEN, CDR2 SYDVKM. The V gene lost 2 bases and the J gene lost 7 bases, with 14 bases spanning the gap. The CDR3 has 15 amino acids.

This sequence joins TRBV6-5 and TRBJ2-5; no reliable D call. The germline CDR1 and CDR2 sequences are MNHEY and SVGAGI. V was clipped by 2 bases and J by 4 bases, with 8 bases between them. The CDR3 consists of 13 residues. CDR3 protein: CASSYDGVETQYF. CDR3 nucleotide sequence: TGTGCCAGCAGTTACGATGGGGTAGAGACCCAGTACTTC.

The chain has TRBV28 and TRBJ2-7; 7 positions match TRBD2. V gave up 8 bases and J gave up 2 bases; unmatched junction bases: 6. Germline values: CDR1 MDHEN, CDR2 SYDVKM. The CDR3 spans 13 residues. This CDR3 reads CASASGNPYEQYF. Written as DNA, the CDR3 is TGTGCCAGCGCCAGCGGGAATCCCTACGAGCAGTACTTC.

This chain uses TRBV6-1 with TRBJ1-5, with no clear D. CDR1 and CDR2 (germline): MNHNS, SASEGT. CDR3 length equals 14 residues. V dropped 3 bases and J dropped 6 bases, with 12 bases sitting between them. The CDR3 loop is CASSEMGLSQPQHF. CDR3 coding DNA: TGTGCCAGCAGTGAGATGGGGTTGAGTCAGCCCCAGCATTTT.

This clone was detected once. The genes are TRBV6-5 and TRBJ2-7; 7 positions match TRBD1. The junction had 9 bases not matched to a gene; V was cut back by 6 bases and J by 1 base. The germline V gene has CDR1 MNHEY and CDR2 SVGAGI. The CDR3 covers 15 residues. The CDR3 reads CASSSGTAESYEQYF. The CDR3 coding sequence is TGTGCCAGCAGCTCCGGGACAGCGGAGTCCTACGAGCAGTACTTC.

V is TRBV5-1 and J is TRBJ2-2; no reliable D call. Germline V gene lookup returns CDR1 SGHRS and CDR2 YFSETQ. The CDR3 runs to 14 residues. V was clipped by 5 bases and J by 3 bases, with 11 bases between them. The CDR3 spells CASRVRSDTGELFF. In nucleotides, the CDR3 is TGCGCCAGCAGGGTCCGTTCGGACACCGGGGAGCTGTTTTTT.

This chain connects TRBV6-1 to TRBJ1-5, with 8 positions matching TRBD1. With 6 bases clipped from V and 2 bases from J, the junction kept 6 bases outside the gene matches. The CDR3 contains 15 residues. CDR1 is MNHNS and CDR2 is SASEGT in the germline V gene. This CDR3 is CASSQQGVGNQPQHF. The CDR3 bases are TGTGCCAGCAGCCAACAGGGGGTGGGCAATCAGCCCCAGCATTTT.

The V gene is TRBV12-5, the J gene TRBJ1-5, with a weak D call TRBD1 (6 bases). The CDR3 is 14 residues long. Per germline, CDR1 LGHNT and CDR2 FRNRAP. V was trimmed by 7 bases and J by 3 bases, leaving 13 bases between them. CDR3 in amino acids: CASARTADNQPQHF. CDR3 sequence (DNA): TGTGCTAGTGCCAGGACAGCAGACAATCAGCCCCAGCATTTT.

The chain is built from TRBV9 and TRBJ2-5, with TRBD2 matching 7 bases. CDR3 length: 18 amino acids. Germline lookup yields CDR1 SGDLS and CDR2 YYNGEE. V lost 0 bases to trimming and J lost 10 bases; unmatched junction nucleotides: 21. The CDR3 loop is CASSVATRSASGEVDQYF. The CDR3 nucleotides read TGTGCCAGCAGCGTAGCTACTAGGTCGGCTAGCGGTGAGGTGGACCAGTACTTC.

The rearrangement uses TRBV19 and TRBJ1-5; 7 bases map to TRBD1. CDR1 and CDR2 (germline): LNHDA, SQIVND (reference sequence). Trimming at V came to 7 bases and at J to 0 bases, leaving 9 bases not matched to a gene. This CDR3 contains 16 residues. The CDR3 sequence: CASNPRDSYSNQPQHF. The CDR3 bases are TGTGCCAGTAACCCCCGGGACAGCTATAGCAATCAGCCCCAGCATTTT.

In this sample, this clone turned up once. The gene calls are TRBV5-1 and TRBJ1-1; D is perhaps TRBD1 (5 bases). This CDR3 contains 14 residues. The V end lost 2 bases, the J end lost 6 bases, and 14 bases lay between the germline ends. The germline gives CDR1 SGHRS, CDR2 YFSETQ. The CDR3 loop is CASSFQGGKAEAFF. As DNA, the CDR3 is TGCGCCAGCAGCTTCCAGGGTGGAAAGGCTGAAGCTTTCTTT.

The chain couples TRBV5-5 to TRBJ1-1, with 9 bases identical to TRBD1. The CDR3 sequence is 18 residues long. Germline-derived CDR1 and CDR2 are SGHKS and YYEKEE (reference sequence). The ends lost 4 bases at V and 0 bases at J; junction bases unmatched: 13. CDR3 in amino acids: CASSARDREDPMNTEAFF. The CDR3, as DNA: TGTGCCAGCAGCGCCCGGGACAGGGAGGACCCCATGAACACTGAAGCTTTCTTT.